This passage covers 12 T cell receptor beta chains from one sample sequenced in a study of control samples from healthy donors and cancer patients. Some clones are missing from TCRdb's copy, which holds only in-frame ones; the method was immunoSEQ multiplex PCR. The sample holds about 86,000 clones; 93% are singletons and the top ten take around 1.5%. The sequenced sample consisted of blood. These receptors originate from a woman aged 25 to 39 in good health.

The rearrangement uses TRBV7-3 and TRBJ2-1; D is unresolved. V was pared by 6 bases and J by 8 bases, with 14 bases between. Germline V gene lookup returns CDR1 SGHTA and CDR2 FQGTGA. This CDR3 spans 13 amino acids. CDR3 protein: CASSHKPPDEQFF. CDR3 nucleotides: TGTGCCAGCAGTCACAAGCCCCCCGATGAGCAGTTCTTC.

This clone showed up just once. J is TRBJ1-3 and V is TRBV18; TRBD1 matches at 7 bases. Per germline, CDR1 KGHSH and CDR2 LQKENI. The junction had 9 bases not matched to a gene; V was cut back by 1 base and J by 0 bases. The CDR3 has 18 amino acids. The CDR3 loop reads CASSPLAGGNPSGNTIYF. CDR3 DNA sequence: TGTGCCAGCTCACCACTGGCAGGGGGTAATCCCTCTGGAAACACCATATATTTT.

This clone turned up a few times. The gene calls are TRBV6-2 or TRBV6-3 and TRBJ2-5; D call uncertain. V lost 5 bases and J lost 5, with 18 bases in between. The CDR3 is made up of 15 amino acids. Germline lookup yields CDR1 MNHEY and CDR2 SVGEGT. The CDR3 DNA sequence: TGTGCCAGCAGTCCCCCTGTTGGATCCGGGGAGACCCAGTACTTC. As protein: CASSPPVGSGETQYF.

The chain is built from TRBV4-1 and TRBJ1-1, with D hard to call. Germline V gene lookup returns CDR1 MGHRA and CDR2 YSYEKL. V lost 4 bases and J lost 3, with 15 bases in between. The CDR3 is 15 residues long. CDR3 DNA: TGCGCCAGCAGCCGAAGAACGGGAGAGGACACTGAAGCTTTCTTT. Its protein product is CASSRRTGEDTEAFF.

The chain recombines TRBV4-1 with TRBJ2-1; D gene unclear. Germline lookup yields CDR1 MGHRA and CDR2 YSYEKL. V was trimmed by 0 bases and J by 0 bases, leaving 6 bases between them. The CDR3 runs to 15 residues. Written as DNA, the CDR3 is TGCGCCAGCAGCCAAGACGGTACCTCCTACAATGAGCAGTTCTTC. As protein: CASSQDGTSYNEQFF.

This clone was counted once. The chain has TRBV2 and TRBJ1-1; tentative D call: TRBD1 (6 bases). Germline CDR1 SNHLY, CDR2 FYNNEI. Trimming removed 6 bases at V and 2 bases at J, with 13 bases between. There are 14 residues in the CDR3. For the CDR3, the DNA is TGTGCCAGCAGCGAGGGGGTTTATAACACTGAAGCTTTCTTT. Encoded protein: CASSEGVYNTEAFF.

J is TRBJ2-3 and V is TRBV24-1; D ambiguous. The germline V gene has CDR1 KGHDR and CDR2 SFDVKD. The CDR3 has 14 residues. Trimming left V 0 bases short and J 1 base short, with 4 bases between. The DNA for the CDR3 is TGTGCCACCAGTGATTTGAAGGGCACAGATACGCAGTATTTT. Protein: CATSDLKGTDTQYF.

The chain has TRBV3-1 (or the pseudogene TRBV3-2) and TRBJ2-1; 15 nucleotides match TRBD2. V lost 5 bases and J lost 3; bases outside the gene matches: 5. The germline V gene encodes CDR1 LGHDT and CDR2 YNNKEL (reference sequence). This CDR3 spans 17 amino acids. The CDR3 DNA reads as TGTGCCAGCAGCTTGGGACTAGCGGGAGGAAGCTACAATGAGCAGTTCTTC. This gives the protein CASSLGLAGGSYNEQFF.

V gene TRBV21-1 combines with J gene TRBJ2-2; no DNA check was done on the table's D call, TRBD2. TRBV21-1 is an annotated pseudogene. The length of the CDR3 is 16 residues. CDR3 region: CASSKGLAGLGGELFF. CDR3 in DNA: TGTGCCAGCAGCAAAGGACTAGCGGGACTAGGCGGGGAGCTGTTTTTT.

The chain employs TRBV7-3 and TRBJ1-1; D possibly corresponds to TRBD1 (5 bases). The CDR3 has 14 residues. Trimming shortened V by 3 bases and J by 0 bases, and 8 bases separated the two germline ends. CDR1 and CDR2 (germline): SGHTA, FQGTGA. The CDR3 DNA reads TGTGCCAGCAGCTTGCAGGGTATGAACACTGAAGCTTTCTTT. This gives the protein CASSLQGMNTEAFF. The whole variable domain, filled in from reference TRBV7-3 and TRBJ1-1, reads GAGVSQTPSNKVTEKGKYVELRCDPISGHTALYWYRQSLGQGPEFLIYFQGTGAADDSGLPNDRFFAVRPEGSVSTLKIQRTERGDSAVYLCASSLQGMNTEAFFGQGTRLTVV.

Only one count was recorded for this clone. The chain employs TRBV11-2 and TRBJ1-2; weak D call: TRBD1 (5 bases). The CDR3 contains 16 residues. Per the germline V gene, CDR1 is SGHAT and CDR2 is FQNNGV. Trimming cost V 2 bases and J 5 bases, with 18 bases left between them. For the CDR3, the DNA is TGTGCCAGCAGCTTAACGACGACGCAGGGTCTTTATGGCTACACCTTC. As protein: CASSLTTTQGLYGYTF.

The sample holds one count of this clone. The chain links TRBV6-2 or TRBV6-3 to TRBJ1-1; no reliable D call. The CDR3 spans 14 residues. Trimming removed 2 bases at V and 4 bases at J, with 11 bases between. Germline V CDR1 and CDR2: MNHEY, SVGEGT. Here the CDR3 DNA reads TGTGCCAGCAGTTACCGAGAGGAGTTCACTGAAGCTTTCTTT. The encoded protein is CASSYREEFTEAFF.